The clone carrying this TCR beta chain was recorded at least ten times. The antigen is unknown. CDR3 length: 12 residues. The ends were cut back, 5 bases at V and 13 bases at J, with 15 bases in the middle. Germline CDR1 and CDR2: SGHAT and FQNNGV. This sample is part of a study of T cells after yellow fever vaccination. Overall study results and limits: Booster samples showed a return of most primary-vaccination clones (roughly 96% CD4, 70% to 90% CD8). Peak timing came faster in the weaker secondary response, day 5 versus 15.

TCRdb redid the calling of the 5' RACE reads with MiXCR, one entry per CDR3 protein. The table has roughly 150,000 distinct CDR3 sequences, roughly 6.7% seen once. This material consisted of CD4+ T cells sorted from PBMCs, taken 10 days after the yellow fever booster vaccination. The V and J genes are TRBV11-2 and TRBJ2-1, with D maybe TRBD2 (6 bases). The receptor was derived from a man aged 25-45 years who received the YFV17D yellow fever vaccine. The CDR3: CASSPGTQIQFF. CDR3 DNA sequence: TGTGCCAGCAGCCCTGGGACTCAGATACAGTTCTTC.